The sequence of this T cell receptor (beta chain) was determined in a study of tumor-infiltrating lymphocytes in localized non-small cell lung cancer. TCRdb keeps only in-frame clones here, not all; method: immunoSEQ multiplex PCR. Of under 20,000 clones listed, more than 60% are singletons. Germline CDR1 SGHDT, CDR2 YYEEEE. This CDR3 is 15 amino acids long. V lost 0 bases, J lost 3 bases, and 4 bases stayed unmatched. What was sequenced was lung tumor tissue. This receptor was taken from a human donor with non-small cell lung cancer. This chain connects TRBV5-6 to TRBJ2-7; 9 bases are a match to TRBD1. CDR3 bases: TGTGCCAGCAGCTTGGTGGACAGGGGCAGCTACGAGCAGTACTTC. Translated, it gives CASSLVDRGSYEQYF.